The TCR beta chain under discussion was sequenced for a study of beta chain features in type 1 diabetes (dated by TCRdb to the late 2010s). Context from the whole study: No differences in mean age, gender distribution, total cell number or subset yield were found between patients and healthy donors. Across all samples, about 110 million sorted cells were examined, and cell number per subset correlated strongly with RNA yield. In the study, TCRB repertoires of sorted circulating CD4+ T cell subsets from recently diagnosed type 1 diabetes patients were compared with those of matched healthy donors. Regulatory and stem cell-like memory subsets were isolated from only 8 patients and roughly 8 healthy donors, whereas naive and central memory subsets came from all 30 or so donors. Here is what the overall study found, with its caveats: A moderate but significant shortening of TCRB CDR3 length was observed in type 1 diabetes patients in all four CD4+ subsets. Because cDNA rather than genomic DNA was sequenced, highly expressing activated cells could have been over-represented, although no difference in activation and CD3 levels was found between groups. Only small numbers of individuals were included in the HLA sub-analyses, which left unresolved whether HLA type had any influence on TCRB rearrangement. Naive, central memory and regulatory TCRB repertoires appeared more similar among patients than among healthy donors. Patients with type 1 diabetes made fewer insertions and deleted more nucleotides at VDJ recombination sites, implying thymic rearrangement abnormalities. PCR may preferentially amplify shorter templates, but because patient and control samples were amplified and corrected together, any resulting skew would affect both groups equally.

The germline V gene (reference sequence) supplies CDR1 SEHNR and CDR2 FQNEAQ. CDR3 length: 12 amino acids, cysteine to phenylalanine. Solely the CDR3 DNA is kept, with 36 bases framed from the first base. Germline trimming amounts to 3 bases on V and 14 bases on J, with 7 as the count of junction bases outside the gene matches. All of the isolated RNA was reverse transcribed with the High Capacity cDNA Reverse Transcription Kit, so expressed TCRB transcripts were sequenced. Naive, central memory and regulatory T cell samples underwent deep immunoSEQ sequencing, averaging around 3.7 million total reads per sample. Sorted cells were lysed in RLT buffer, and RNA was extracted using DNase-treated RNeasy Micro or Mini kits according to cell number. To prevent cross-contamination, every cell subset was processed on its own, while patient and healthy donor samples were processed together. The immunoSEQ multiplex PCR was used to amplify TCRB sequences from cDNA, yielding 87-bp fragments that span the CDR3 region. Sequencing of the amplicons was done on the Illumina HiSeq platform. Turning to the authors' computational methods: Synthetic template baselines were used to correct PCR bias computationally, reads within Hamming distance 2 were collapsed, and singletons that could not be merged were discarded. Reads were aligned to IMGT to assign V, D and J genes, CDR3 length, and insertions or deletions at six rearrangement sites. Within each subset, clonotype counts were normalized to sorted cell number, and only after that were true diversity and Gini coefficients computed with the tcR R package. The overlap coefficient, calculated on TCRB nucleotide sequences, was used to measure repertoire sharing. Entries here come from immuneACCESS through TCRdb and include only in-frame sequences with V and J called. Some clones fail to appear in such tables; in the studies checked, an unresolved V gene covers under half of the shortfall, and the cause of the remainder is unknown. That table furnishes V, J and clone size, whereas the DNA furnished D and trimming. The table for this sample lists around 200,000 clones; about an eighth of them were counted only once. 0.62% of the sample goes to the ten largest clones.

About this clone itself: What antigen it recognizes has not been identified. The sample holds no much larger clone one base away, and base qualities are not on file.

A single peripheral blood draw of approximately 120 mL on average was collected from each donor into heparinised tubes. Naive, central memory, regulatory and stem cell-like memory CD4+ T cells were sorted on a BD FACSAria II using a panel including CD45RO, CCR7, CD25, CD127, CD95 and CD27. Purity was above 95% for every sorted population. Right away, PBMCs were isolated by Lymphoprep density gradient centrifugation and were stained directly, with no culture step. So that batch effects would be minimized, each experiment stained and sorted samples in pairs, pairing one healthy donor with one patient.

Sequenced input: central memory CD4+ T cells from blood. The chain is encoded by TRBV7-9 joined to TRBJ1-5, with 7 bases aligning to TRBD1. This clonotype was obtained from a young woman in good health. The DNA reads TGTGCCAGCAGCTTCGGTGACAGGGACAAGCATTTT. This encodes CASSFGDRDKHF.